These 31 T cell receptor beta chains share one sample of origin, sequenced in a study of sequential checkpoint blockade in melanoma. Treatment denoted: randomized to nivolumab then ipilimumab (arm A) or the reverse (arm B). Repertoires were generated with immunoSEQ multiplex PCR, while TCRdb's copy carries only in-frame clones and drops some. The sample carries under 20,000 clones, approximately 70% recorded once. Material: CD8+ T cells sorted from blood (inferred from file names), obtained from a patient given nivolumab and ipilimumab in sequence. These TCRs come from a human donor with melanoma.

CDR3 in DNA: TGTGCCAGCTACAGGGATGCGACTGAAGCTTTCTTT. It is translated as CASYRDATEAFF. V and J are TRBV27 and TRBJ1-1, with D possibly matching TRBD1 (6 bases). Trimming removed 8 bases at V and 5 bases at J, with 12 bases between. This CDR3 comprises 12 residues. The V gene's germline CDR1 is MNHEY and CDR2 SMNVEV (reference sequence).

The chain recombines TRBV7-6 with TRBJ2-5; possibly TRBD1 for D (6 bases). Germline CDR1 SGHVS, CDR2 FNYEAQ. The CDR3 contains 16 residues. V was cut by 1 base and J by 1 base, with 13 bases left in between. Here the CDR3 DNA reads TGTGCCAGCAGCTTAGACGACCAGGGGTCCCAAGAGACCCAGTACTTC. This translates into CASSLDDQGSQETQYF.

J is TRBJ2-7 and V is TRBV30; the D gene is possibly TRBD1 (6 bases). Deletions cut 0 bases from V and 3 bases from J, with 18 bases between. The CDR3 totals 16 residues. Germline assignment: CDR1 GTSNPN and CDR2 SVGIG (reference sequence). CDR3 sequence: CAWSVAPQGRDYEQYF. In DNA form, the CDR3 reads TGTGCCTGGAGTGTTGCGCCACAGGGTAGGGACTACGAGCAGTACTTC.

The chain combines TRBV29-1 with TRBJ2-7; 8 nucleotides agree with TRBD2. The V gene's germline CDR1 is SQVTM and CDR2 ANQGSEA. Trimming removed 0 bases from V and 2 bases from J; junction bases left unmatched: 3. The CDR3 contains 14 residues. CDR3 DNA sequence: TGCAGCGTTGAAGAGACTAGCGTCACCTACGAGCAGTACTTC. It codes for CSVEETSVTYEQYF.

This clone occurred a few times. The chain carries TRBV6-1 and TRBJ2-7, with TRBD2 identical over 13 bases. V gave up 5 bases and J gave up 4 bases; unmatched junction bases: 5. CDR1 MNHNS and CDR2 SASEGT come from the germline V gene. The CDR3 covers 15 residues. CDR3 coding DNA: TGTGCCAGCAGTTTCGGACTAGCGGGAGATTACGAGCAGTACTTC. This encodes CASSFGLAGDYEQYF.

As to this clone: The junction does not match germline at one end; this may be a read error. V and J are TRBV7-7 and TRBJ1-1; D perhaps matches TRBD1 (5 bases). Germline-derived CDR1 and CDR2 are SSHAT and FNYEAQ (reference sequence). The CDR3 runs 13 residues. CDR3 in DNA: TGTGCTAGCAGCTTCAGGGATGGAACTGAAGCTTTCTTT. This encodes CASSFRDGTEAFF.

V gene TRBV2 combines with J gene TRBJ2-2; no reliable D call. The CDR3 is 13 residues long. V lost 3 bases and J lost 4, with 6 bases in between. Germline V gene sequence: CDR1 SNHLY, CDR2 FYNNEI. CDR3 in DNA: TGTGCCAGCAGTGATGGTAGCACCGGGGAGCTGTTTTTT. Its protein product is CASSDGSTGELFF. Full variable domain (missing parts from reference TRBV2 and TRBJ2-2): EPEVTQTPSHQVTQMGQEVILRCVPISNHLYFYWYRQILGQKVEFLVSFYNNEISEKSEIFDDQFSVERPDGSNFTLKIRSTKLEDSAMYFCASSDGSTGELFFGEGSRLTVL.

J is TRBJ2-7 and V is TRBV12-5, with D possibly matching TRBD2 (6 bases). The CDR3 loop spans 13 amino acids. The ends were cut back, 7 bases at V and 5 bases at J, with 15 bases in the middle. In germline, CDR1 is LGHNT, CDR2 FRNRAP. The CDR3 sequence is CASASGGRDEQYF. The CDR3 DNA follows: TGTGCTAGTGCGTCCGGGGGAAGGGACGAGCAGTACTTC.

The V call is TRBV9, the J call TRBJ1-5; a weak D match, TRBD1 (5 bases). The V gene's germline CDR1 is SGDLS and CDR2 YYNGEE. The V end lost 0 bases, the J end lost 9 bases, and 10 bases lay between the germline ends. The CDR3 has 13 residues. The CDR3 protein is CASSVGGEGPQHF. The CDR3 DNA sequence: TGTGCCAGCAGCGTAGGGGGGGAGGGGCCCCAGCATTTT.

The chain combines TRBV11-3 with TRBJ2-7; TRBD1 matches at 8 bases. CDR3 length equals 16 residues. Germline CDR1 reads SGHNT; CDR2 reads YENEEA. The J segment lost 7 bases and the V segment lost 0 bases, leaving 11 bases of the junction unmatched. The chain's CDR3 is CASSLDTKQGGWEQYF. CDR3 sequence (DNA): TGTGCCAGCAGCTTAGATACAAAACAGGGGGGATGGGAGCAGTACTTC.

The chain recombines TRBV19 with TRBJ2-3, with D possibly matching TRBD2 (6 bases). CDR1 and CDR2 (germline): LNHDA, SQIVND (reference sequence). With 9 bases removed from V and 5 bases from J, the gap between germline ends came to 27 bases. The CDR3 covers 17 residues. The DNA of the CDR3 is TGTGCCAGCCTACCTCGGGGCAGGCGGGGTCACGTAGATACGCAGTATTTT. It yields the protein CASLPRGRRGHVDTQYF.

The chain recombines TRBV6-5 with TRBJ2-7; D might be TRBD1 (5 bases). CDR1 and CDR2 (germline): MNHEY, SVGAGI. The CDR3 extends over 13 amino acids. V dropped 5 bases and J dropped 3 bases, with 11 bases sitting between them. The CDR3 DNA reads as TGTGCCAGCAGTCCTCAGGGTAACTACGAGCAGTACTTC. It codes for CASSPQGNYEQYF.

The chain recombines TRBV28 with TRBJ1-6; 8 bases agree with TRBD1. V shed 6 bases, J shed 7 bases, and the junction held 5 bases outside the gene matches. CDR3 length equals 14 residues. The germline gives CDR1 MDHEN, CDR2 SYDVKM. CDR3 sequence: CASRWTGLNSPLHF. In DNA form, the CDR3 reads TGTGCCAGCAGATGGACAGGGCTCAATTCACCCCTCCACTTT. Full variable domain (rest looked up from reference TRBV28 and TRBJ1-6): DVKVTQSSRYLVKRTGEKVFLECVQDMDHENMFWYRQDPGLGLRLIYFSYDVKMKEKGDIPEGYSVSREKKERFSLILESASTNQTSMYLCASRWTGLNSPLHFGNGTRLTVT.

This clone was observed a handful of times. The rearrangement uses TRBV11-3 and TRBJ2-1; D is unresolved. The germline gives CDR1 SGHNT, CDR2 YENEEA. V was trimmed by 5 bases and J by 5 bases, leaving 10 bases between them. The CDR3 sequence is 13 residues long. The CDR3 nucleotides read TGTGCCAGCAGCGCCGTGAGTAACAATGAGCAGTTCTTC. This codes for CASSAVSNNEQFF.

This chain's CDR3 is CASSQAGLSYEQYF. CDR3 sequence (DNA): TGTGCCAGCAGCCAAGCGGGATTATCCTACGAGCAGTACTTC. The chain has TRBV4-2 and TRBJ2-7, with a possible D match to TRBD2 (5 bases). CDR3 length: 14 residues. CDR1 LGHNA and CDR2 YNFKEQ come from the germline V gene. V lost 1 base and J 1 base, leaving 8 bases between the germline ends.

The rearrangement links TRBV19 to TRBJ1-1; 10 bases map to TRBD1. V trimming: 6 bases; J trimming: 5 bases; junction bases outside the gene matches: 9. The CDR3 totals 15 residues. CDR1 is LNHDA and CDR2 is SQIVND in the germline V gene (reference sequence). DNA of the CDR3: TGTGCCAGTAGAGGGGACAGGGGCCCGGGGACTGAAGCTTTCTTT. This translates into CASRGDRGPGTEAFF.

This sequence joins TRBV7-9 and TRBJ2-1, with D possibly matching TRBD2 (5 bases). Germline V lookup: CDR1 SEHNR, CDR2 FQNEAQ (reference sequence). Trimming pared 4 bases from V and 6 bases from J, leaving 10 bases between. The CDR3 contains 13 residues. CDR3 in DNA: TGTGCCAGCAGCTCCGTGAGCGGCAATGAGCAGTTCTTC. Its protein product is CASSSVSGNEQFF.

The chain has TRBV27 and TRBJ2-7; TRBD2 aligns across 7 bases. There are 13 residues in the CDR3. The V gene end was trimmed by 2 bases and the J gene end by 4 bases; junction bases not matched to a gene: 2. Germline V gene sequence: CDR1 MNHEY, CDR2 SMNVEV (reference sequence). The DNA of the CDR3 is TGTGCCAGCAGTTTAGGGGGGGGGTACGAGCAGTACTTC. It yields the protein CASSLGGGYEQYF.

This chain joins TRBV4-2 and TRBJ2-7; 12 bases are shared with TRBD1. The germline gives CDR1 LGHNA, CDR2 YNFKEQ. The CDR3 loop spans 17 amino acids. Trimming cost V 0 bases and J 2 bases; bases outside gene matches: 5. The CDR3 DNA reads as TGTGCCAGCAGCCAAGAGGGGACAGGGGGCGCCGCCTACGAGCAGTACTTC. Translating gives CASSQEGTGGAAYEQYF.

As to this clone: A far larger clone is only one base removed, so a read error is likely. The CDR3 protein is CASGSQGPYEKYF. CDR3 bases: TGTGCTAGTGGTTCTCAGGGTCCCTACGAGAAGTACTTC. The chain uses TRBV12-5 and TRBJ2-7, with a possible D match to TRBD1 (5 bases). Germline values: CDR1 LGHNT, CDR2 FRNRAP. There are 13 residues in the CDR3.

The V call is TRBV6-1, the J call TRBJ2-1, with D maybe TRBD2 (6 bases). Per germline, CDR1 MNHNS and CDR2 SASEGT. The CDR3 extends over 15 amino acids. Between the trimmed V and J ends, which lost 1 base and 10 bases, there was a span of 17 bases. The CDR3 sequence: CASSEDGSGYREQFF. In DNA, the CDR3 is TGTGCCAGCAGTGAAGACGGGAGCGGATACCGGGAGCAGTTCTTC.

This clone was seen just once. The gene calls are TRBV2 and TRBJ2-1; the D gene is possibly TRBD1 (6 bases). The CDR3 covers 14 residues. The germline V gene encodes CDR1 SNHLY and CDR2 FYNNEI. V was shortened by 3 bases and J by 3 bases, with 9 bases between the two germline ends. The CDR3 coding sequence is TGTGCCAGCAGTGAGGGGGCTTACTACAATGAGCAGTTCTTC. This encodes CASSEGAYYNEQFF.

This clone was detected once. The gene calls are TRBV9 and TRBJ2-1, with a tentative D call TRBD2 (5 bases). Germline V lookup: CDR1 SGDLS, CDR2 YYNGEE. V dropped 3 bases and J dropped 6 bases, with 16 bases sitting between them. The CDR3 length is 15 residues. Here the CDR3 reads CASSARVSRGNEQFF. DNA for the CDR3: TGTGCCAGCAGCGCGAGGGTCTCTAGAGGCAATGAGCAGTTCTTC.

The rearrangement links TRBV9 to TRBJ1-2; tentatively, D is TRBD1 (5 bases). V dropped 5 bases and J dropped 8 bases, with 22 bases sitting between them. CDR1 is SGDLS and CDR2 is YYNGEE in the germline V gene. This CDR3 is built from 15 residues. As DNA, the CDR3 is TGTGCCAGCAGTGGGGCCGATTCCCCAGAAGAGGGCTACACCTTC. The encoded protein is CASSGADSPEEGYTF.

This chain links TRBV4-1 with TRBJ2-7, with TRBD1 matching 10 bases. With 2 bases clipped from V and 5 bases from J, the junction kept 6 bases outside the gene matches. The length of the CDR3 is 15 residues. The germline CDR1 and CDR2 sequences are MGHRA and YSYEKL. CDR3 region: CASSQNRDRGHEQYF. The CDR3, as DNA: TGCGCCAGCAGCCAAAACCGGGACAGGGGCCACGAGCAGTACTTC.

The chain recombines TRBV7-2 with TRBJ1-5; D may be TRBD1 (5 bases). Germline V gene lookup returns CDR1 SGHTA and CDR2 FQGNSA. V was clipped by 5 bases and J by 4 bases, with 12 bases between them. The CDR3 has 14 amino acids. CDR3 sequence (DNA): TGTGCCAGCAGCGACAGTTACGGGAATCAGCCCCAGCATTTT. Amino acids: CASSDSYGNQPQHF.

V usage is TRBV9 and J usage is TRBJ2-6; the match to TRBD2 covers 7 bases. V lost 3 bases, J lost 12 bases, and 15 bases stayed unmatched. There are 16 residues in the CDR3. Germline CDR1 SGDLS, CDR2 YYNGEE. CDR3 nucleotide sequence: TGTGCCAGCAGCGCAAATCCCGGGAGGCAAGACAGCGTCCTGACTTTC. Translated, it gives CASSANPGRQDSVLTF. Full variable domain (rest looked up from reference TRBV9 and TRBJ2-6): DSGVTQTPKHLITATGQRVTLRCSPRSGDLSVYWYQQSLDQGLQFLIQYYNGEERAKGNILERFSAQQFPDLHSELNLSSLELGDSALYFCASSANPGRQDSVLTFGAGSRLTVL.

The chain uses TRBV7-9 and TRBJ2-1; D remains ambiguous. Per germline, CDR1 SEHNR and CDR2 FQNEAQ (reference sequence). V lost 6 bases and J 0 bases, leaving 3 bases between the germline ends. The CDR3 sequence is 12 residues long. CDR3 sequence reads: CASSYSYNEQFF. The CDR3 DNA is TGTGCCAGCAGTTACTCCTACAATGAGCAGTTCTTC.

The genes are TRBV4-3 and TRBJ1-2; D might be TRBD1 (5 bases). Germline CDR1 LGHNA, CDR2 YSLEER. Deletions cut 1 base from V and 5 bases from J, with 14 bases between. The CDR3 runs to 15 residues. CDR3 sequence (DNA): TGCGCCAGCAGCCAAGGGTGGGGCGGAAGGTATGGCTACACCTTC. This gives the protein CASSQGWGGRYGYTF.

This clone has just one count. CDR3 region: CASSQERTSGYEQYF. The CDR3 DNA reads as TGTGCCAGCAGCCAAGAGCGGACTAGCGGTTACGAGCAGTACTTC. The J gene is TRBJ2-7, the V gene TRBV4-2; 10 bases agree with TRBD2. The germline gives CDR1 LGHNA, CDR2 YNFKEQ. The trim removed 0 bases at V and 4 bases at J, leaving 3 bases unmatched. This CDR3 is 15 amino acids long.

This clone was detected a few times. This sequence joins TRBV6-1 and TRBJ2-2; D unclear. Germline values: CDR1 MNHNS, CDR2 SASEGT. Trimming took off 8 bases at V and 3 bases at J, with 13 bases between the two ends. The CDR3 covers 14 residues. The CDR3 DNA is TGTGCCAGCCGTAGTTCCAGGTACACCGGGGAGCTGTTTTTT. Amino acid sequence: CASRSSRYTGELFF.